One and the same sample provided the 3 T cell receptor beta chains below, sequenced in a study of shared clonotypes between healthy human individuals. Sequencing was performed with immunoSEQ multiplex PCR; in TCRdb, only in-frame clones are kept and a portion is missing. The table lists about 490,000 clones, 79% of them singletons, with about 12% in the top ten. The sequenced material came from PBMCs. These TCRs come from a woman aged 40 to 50 in good health. Some clones in this sample may be carry-over from other donors' samples.

This clone was counted a few times. The chain employs TRBV19 and TRBJ1-2; no firm D call. Germline assignment: CDR1 LNHDA and CDR2 SQIVND (reference sequence). With 1 base removed from V and 5 bases from J, the gap between germline ends came to 14 bases. This CDR3 contains 15 residues. The DNA for the CDR3 is TGTGCCAGTAGTATAGGTCACGGCCAGCCATATGGCTACACCTTC. Translated, it gives CASSIGHGQPYGYTF.

As regards this clone: Other DNA sequences from this sample encode an identical CDR3 as well. This CDR3 reads CASSSQRNTEAFF. The CDR3 DNA sequence: TGTGCCAGCAGCTCACAAAGGAACACTGAAGCTTTCTTT. The chain links TRBV27 to TRBJ1-1; no definite D call. The CDR3 runs 13 residues. V lost 6 bases and J lost 1, with 9 bases in between. Germline values: CDR1 MNHEY, CDR2 SMNVEV (reference sequence).

The chain is built from TRBV5-8 and TRBJ1-4; 9 bases match TRBD1. This CDR3 contains 14 residues. Trimming at V came to 6 bases and at J to 7 bases, leaving 7 bases not matched to a gene. CDR1 and CDR2 from the germline V gene are SGHTS and YDEGEE. The CDR3 bases are TGTGCCAGCACCCTGGGACAGGGAATTGAAAAACTGTTTTTT. Its translation is CASTLGQGIEKLFF.